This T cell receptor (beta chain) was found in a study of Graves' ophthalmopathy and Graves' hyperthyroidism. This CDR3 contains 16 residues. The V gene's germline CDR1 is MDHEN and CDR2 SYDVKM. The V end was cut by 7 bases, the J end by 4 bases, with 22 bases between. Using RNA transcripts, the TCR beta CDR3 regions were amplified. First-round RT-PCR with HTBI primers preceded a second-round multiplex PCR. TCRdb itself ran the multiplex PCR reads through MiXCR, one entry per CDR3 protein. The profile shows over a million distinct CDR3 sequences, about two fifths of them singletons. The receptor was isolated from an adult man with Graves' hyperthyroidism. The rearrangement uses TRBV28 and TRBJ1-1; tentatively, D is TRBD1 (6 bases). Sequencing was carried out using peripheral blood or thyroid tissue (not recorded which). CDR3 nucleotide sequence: TGTGCCAGCACCCTCGAGGGGGGAGGGACTTTCACTGAAGCTTTCTTT. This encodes CASTLEGGGTFTEAFF.